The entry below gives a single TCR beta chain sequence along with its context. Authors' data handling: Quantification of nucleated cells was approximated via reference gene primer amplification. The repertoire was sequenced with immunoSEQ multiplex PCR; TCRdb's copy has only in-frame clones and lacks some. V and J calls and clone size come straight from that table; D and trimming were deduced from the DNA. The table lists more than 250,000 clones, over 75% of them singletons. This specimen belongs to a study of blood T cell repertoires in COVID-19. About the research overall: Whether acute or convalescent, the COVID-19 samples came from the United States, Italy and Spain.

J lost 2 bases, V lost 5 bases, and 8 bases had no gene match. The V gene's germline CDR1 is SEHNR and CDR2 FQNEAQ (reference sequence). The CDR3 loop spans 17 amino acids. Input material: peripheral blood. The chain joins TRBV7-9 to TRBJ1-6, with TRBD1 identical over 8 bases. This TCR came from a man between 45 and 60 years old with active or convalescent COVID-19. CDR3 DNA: TGTGCCAGCAGCCCCGACAGGGGAAACGCCTATAATTCACCCCTCCACTTT. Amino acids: CASSPDRGNAYNSPLHF. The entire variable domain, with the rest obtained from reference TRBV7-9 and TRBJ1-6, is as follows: DTGVSQNPRHKITKRGQNVTFRCDPISEHNRLYWYRQTLGQGPEFLTYFQNEAQLEKSRLLSDRFSAERPKGSFSTLEIQRTEQGDSAMYLCASSPDRGNAYNSPLHFGNGTRLTVT.